One and the same sample provided the 17 T cell receptor beta chains below, sequenced in a study of blood T cells in healthy people across ages. Using a J-beta primer mix together with a sample-barcoded 5' primer, a second PCR was run for about 6 to 11 cycles. From the 5' RACE reads, TCRdb called clonotypes with MiXCR, one entry per CDR3 protein. Seen here are around 650,000 distinct CDR3 sequences, roughly 43% observed once, and the top ten hold about 32%. The specimen sequenced was blood. The receptors stem from a man older than 75 in good health.

This clonotype was observed a handful of times. This sequence joins TRBV7-2 and TRBJ1-1; possibly TRBD1 for D (6 bases). Germline CDR1 is SGHTA and CDR2 is FQGNSA. The V end was cut by 2 bases, the J end by 4 bases, with 14 bases between. The CDR3 is 15 amino acids. The CDR3 nucleotides are TGTGCCAGCAGCTTACAAAAAACAGGGCCCACTGAAGCTTTCTTT. It codes for CASSLQKTGPTEAFF.

V usage is TRBV4-3 and J usage is TRBJ2-1; 12 positions agree with TRBD2. The CDR3 loop spans 17 amino acids. CDR1 is LGHNA and CDR2 is YSLEER in the germline V gene. J lost 8 bases, V lost 3 bases, and 11 bases had no gene match. The CDR3 is CASSHPTSGSRFYEQFF. The CDR3 nucleotides are TGCGCCAGCAGCCACCCGACTAGCGGGAGTCGATTCTATGAGCAGTTCTTC.

This clonotype was seen only once. This chain connects TRBV5-1 to TRBJ2-5; D perhaps matches TRBD2 (6 bases). Matching the DNA end better, TRBJ2-7 makes the J call doubtful. Germline assignment: CDR1 SGHRS and CDR2 YFSETQ. The CDR3 is made up of 14 amino acids. The CDR3 nucleotides are TGCGCCAGCAGCGGGACGGGGGTACCTGACGAGCAGTACTTC. It codes for CASSGTGVPDEQYF.

The chain links TRBV7-3 to TRBJ1-6, with 7 bases aligning to TRBD1. Germline assignment: CDR1 SGHTA and CDR2 FQGTGA. The CDR3 totals 15 residues. V lost 6 bases and J lost 6; bases outside the gene matches: 8. The chain's CDR3 is CASSSTAGGNSPLHF. For the CDR3, the DNA is TGTGCCAGCAGTTCGACAGCAGGGGGTAATTCACCCCTCCACTTT. Together with reference TRBV7-3 and TRBJ1-6, the CDR3 gives the full variable domain: GAGVSQTPSNKVTEKGKYVELRCDPISGHTALYWYRQSLGQGPEFLIYFQGTGAADDSGLPNDRFFAVRPEGSVSTLKIQRTERGDSAVYLCASSSTAGGNSPLHFGNGTRLTVT.

The chain links TRBV5-1 to TRBJ2-5, with 8 bases aligning to TRBD1. The CDR3 length is 17 residues. The ends lost 0 bases at V and 3 bases at J; junction bases unmatched: 10. Germline V gene data show CDR1 as SGHRS and CDR2 as YFSETQ. Here the CDR3 reads CASSLAKGQVTEETQYF. For the CDR3, the DNA is TGCGCCAGCAGCTTGGCCAAGGGACAGGTGACAGAAGAGACCCAGTACTTC.

The rearrangement joins TRBV30 to TRBJ2-4, with 8 bases that match TRBD2. This CDR3 contains 15 residues. After removal of 4 bases from V and 4 bases from J, the junction contained 9 bases not matched to a gene. Germline V gives CDR1 GTSNPN, CDR2 SVGIG (reference sequence). The CDR3 coding sequence is TGTGCCTGGACTCGACCAGCGGGGGCTAAAAACATTCAGTACTTC. Its protein is CAWTRPAGAKNIQYF. Combining the CDR3 with reference TRBV30 and TRBJ2-4 gives the whole variable domain SQTIHQWPATLVQPVGSPLSLECTVEGTSNPNLYWYRQAAGRGLQLLFYSVGIGQISSEVPQNLSASRPQDRQFILSSKKLLLSDSGFYLCAWTRPAGAKNIQYFGAGTRLSVL.

V is TRBV20-1 and J is TRBJ1-4, with a weak D call TRBD1 (6 bases). Trimming left V 1 base short and J 6 bases short, with 27 bases between. The CDR3 extends over 19 amino acids. Germline V gene lookup returns CDR1 DFQATT and CDR2 SNEGSKA (reference sequence). CDR3 coding DNA: TGCAGTGCTAGAGGCGGTATTGGGACAAATCCCCGCCAAGATGAAAAACTGTTTTTT. It encodes CSARGGIGTNPRQDEKLFF.

The chain employs TRBV20-1 and TRBJ1-2; 8 bases are shared with TRBD1. After removal of 6 bases from V and 2 bases from J, the junction contained 5 bases not matched to a gene. CDR1 DFQATT and CDR2 SNEGSKA come from the germline V gene (reference sequence). This CDR3 is 13 amino acids long. For the CDR3, the DNA is TGCAGTGCCCTGGGACAGGACAACTATGGCTACACCTTC. As protein: CSALGQDNYGYTF.

The V call is TRBV29-1, the J call TRBJ2-1, with no clear D. The V end was cut by 0 bases, the J end by 6 bases, with 12 bases between. This CDR3 is built from 14 residues. Germline V lookup: CDR1 SQVTM, CDR2 ANQGSEA. The CDR3 DNA sequence: TGCAGCGTTGAAGATCGTCCTAGTATCAATGAGCAGTTCTTC. This translates into CSVEDRPSINEQFF.

The chain couples TRBV9 to TRBJ2-7; D unclear. The J call is doubtful: the DNA matches TRBJ2-5 better. The CDR3 has 14 amino acids. Germline V lookup: CDR1 SGDLS, CDR2 YYNGEE. The CDR3 is CASSVVADSWTQYF. The CDR3 nucleotides read TGTGCCAGCAGCGTAGTGGCCGACTCATGGACCCAGTACTTC.

This clonotype was seen a few times. V and J are TRBV3-1 and TRBJ1-2; 8 positions match TRBD1. From germline, CDR1 is LGHDT and CDR2 YNNKEL (reference sequence). V gave up 3 bases and J gave up 3 bases; unmatched junction bases: 3. The CDR3 runs 14 residues. Written as DNA, the CDR3 is TGTGCCAGCAGCCACGTGACAGGGGACTATGGCTACACCTTC. Protein product: CASSHVTGDYGYTF.

The genes are TRBV30 and TRBJ1-2, with D uncertain. V gave up 0 bases and J gave up 8 bases, with 10 bases separating them. This CDR3 is built from 12 residues. CDR1 and CDR2 from the germline V gene are GTSNPN and SVGIG (reference sequence). CDR3 loop: CAWSVSLKGYTF. Written as DNA, the CDR3 is TGTGCCTGGAGTGTATCGCTGAAGGGCTACACCTTC.

The V gene is TRBV6-5, the J gene TRBJ2-2; 7 bases fit TRBD1. After removal of 9 bases from V and 0 bases from J, the junction contained 4 bases not matched to a gene. The CDR3 consists of 14 residues. Germline CDR1 and CDR2: MNHEY and SVGAGI. For the CDR3, the DNA is TGTGCCAGGGACAGGAACGCGAACACCGGGGAGCTGTTTTTT. It codes for CARDRNANTGELFF.

This rearrangement joins TRBV9 to TRBJ2-1; unclear D gene. Between the trimmed V and J ends, which lost 0 bases and 0 bases, there was a span of 10 bases. Germline assignment: CDR1 SGDLS and CDR2 YYNGEE. The CDR3 consists of 16 residues. The CDR3 DNA reads as TGTGCCAGCAGCGTAGTTACCACGAGCTCCTACAATGAGCAGTTCTTC. It translates to CASSVVTTSSYNEQFF.

This chain connects TRBV15 to TRBJ2-5, with D possibly being TRBD1 or TRBD2 (5 bases each). This CDR3 has 14 residues. Germline CDR1 reads LNHNV; CDR2 reads YYDKDF (reference sequence). V lost 4 bases, J lost 0 bases, and 9 bases lay in between. The CDR3: CATSKPGHQETQYF. For the CDR3, the DNA is TGTGCCACCAGCAAACCGGGACACCAAGAGACCCAGTACTTC.

This chain joins TRBV15 and TRBJ1-2; 8 bases fit TRBD1. CDR3 size: 17 residues. CDR1 LNHNV and CDR2 YYDKDF come from the germline V gene (reference sequence). Losses at the gene ends were 0 bases for V and 0 bases for J; bases not matched to a gene: 6. The CDR3 reads CATSRDRDRPTNYGYTF. Written as DNA, the CDR3 is TGTGCCACCAGCAGAGATCGGGACAGGCCAACTAACTATGGCTACACCTTC. The complete variable domain, with remaining parts taken from reference TRBV15 and TRBJ1-2, reads DAMVIQNPRYQVTQFGKPVTLSCSQTLNHNVMYWYQQKSSQAPKLLFHYYDKDFNNEADTPDNFQSRRPNTSFCFLDIRSPGLGDTAMYLCATSRDRDRPTNYGYTFGSGTRLTVV.

This clonotype occurred once. The V and J genes are TRBV10-1 and TRBJ2-1; 7 bases are a match to TRBD2. V lost 1 base and J lost 3; bases outside the gene matches: 6. The CDR3 sequence is 16 residues long. Germline V gives CDR1 WNHNN, CDR2 SYGVQD (reference sequence). The CDR3 sequence: CASSEFSSGVYNEQFF. The DNA of the CDR3 is TGCGCCAGCAGTGAGTTTTCTAGCGGAGTCTACAATGAGCAGTTCTTC.